The 22 T cell receptor beta chains below come from one sample, sequenced in a study of T cells in Graves' hyperthyroidism and ophthalmopathy. RNA transcripts provided the source from which TCR beta CDR3 regions were amplified. HTBI primers were employed in a first-round RT-PCR of the TCR CDR3. TCRdb recomputed calls from the multiplex PCR reads with MiXCR, one row per CDR3 protein. The sample comprises under 400,000 distinct CDR3 sequences, over 12% of which are singletons, and approximately 19% rests with the top ten. The specimen sequenced was blood. All receptors derive from a woman aged 60-75 years with Graves' ophthalmopathy.

Note on this clonotype: One base away lies a much larger clone, so this may be a sequencing read error. V and J are TRBV14 and TRBJ2-2, with unresolved D. Per the germline V gene, CDR1 is SGHDN and CDR2 is FVKESK. This CDR3 is 14 amino acids long. V lost 4 bases, J lost 5 bases, and 11 bases lay in between. The CDR3 region is CASSPESSTGELFF. CDR3 nucleotides: TGTGCCAGCAGCCCCGAGAGTTCAACCGGGGAGCTGTTTTTT.

This clonotype was observed at least ten times. The J gene is TRBJ2-7, the V gene TRBV3-1; the match to TRBD2 covers 9 bases. This CDR3 contains 13 residues. V dropped 4 bases and J dropped 4; count of bases not matched to a gene: 2. The germline V gene encodes CDR1 LGHDT and CDR2 YNNKEL (reference sequence). The DNA for the CDR3 is TGTGCCAGCAGCCCTCTAGCGGGATACGAGCAGTACTTC. It codes for CASSPLAGYEQYF.

By frequency in the sample, this clonotype is medium-sized. This sequence joins TRBV30 and TRBJ2-1, with 7 bases lining up with TRBD2. The CDR3 contains 16 residues. Germline trimming cut 0 bases from V and 0 bases from J; bases unmatched to any gene: 5. Germline V gene lookup returns CDR1 GTSNPN and CDR2 SVGIG (reference sequence). CDR3 amino acids: CAWSVGLADSYNEQFF. For the CDR3, the DNA is TGTGCCTGGAGTGTAGGGCTAGCGGACTCCTACAATGAGCAGTTCTTC.

V is TRBV4-1 and J is TRBJ1-2; D gene unclear. V shed 0 bases and J shed 4 bases, with 9 bases lying between them. Per the germline V gene, CDR1 is MGHRA and CDR2 is YSYEKL. CDR3 length: 14 amino acids. This chain's CDR3 is CASSQDETPYGYTF. The CDR3, as DNA: TGCGCCAGCAGCCAAGACGAGACCCCCTATGGCTACACCTTC.

This clonotype appeared many times. This chain uses TRBV20-1 with TRBJ2-3; D ambiguous. The CDR3 sequence is 11 residues long. Trimming cost V 3 bases and J 6 bases, with 7 bases left between them. Germline V CDR1 and CDR2: DFQATT, SNEGSKA (reference sequence). The CDR3 region is CSASRADTQYF. CDR3 nucleotides: TGCAGTGCTAGTAGGGCGGATACGCAGTATTTT.

This clonotype was seen repeatedly, ten times or more. The rearrangement links TRBV20-1 to TRBJ2-1; tentatively, D is TRBD2 (5 bases). The V and J ends lost 6 bases and 4 bases respectively, with 19 bases between them. Germline values: CDR1 DFQATT, CDR2 SNEGSKA (reference sequence). CDR3 length: 15 amino acids. The CDR3 nucleotides are TGCAGTGCCGGCCCGGGATCAGCTTCGTACAATGAGCAGTTCTTC. It encodes CSAGPGSASYNEQFF.

This clonotype showed up just a few times. CDR3 nucleotides: TGCAGTGCCCGACAGGGGTATAATGAAGCTTTCTTT. It is translated as CSARQGYNEAFF. The rearrangement links TRBV20-1 to TRBJ1-1, with 8 bases aligning to TRBD1. Looked up from germline, CDR1 is DFQATT and CDR2 is SNEGSKA (reference sequence). The CDR3 has 12 amino acids. The J segment lost 7 bases and the V segment lost 6 bases, leaving 7 bases of the junction unmatched.

This clonotype has ten or more counts. The V call is TRBV28, the J call TRBJ2-1, with a weak D call TRBD1 (5 bases). CDR1 is MDHEN, CDR2 SYDVKM, per germline. The V end lost 6 bases, the J end lost 4 bases, and 7 bases lay between the germline ends. The CDR3 runs 12 residues. Here the CDR3 reads CASSRQYNEQFF. CDR3 DNA: TGTGCCAGCAGCCGACAGTACAATGAGCAGTTCTTC.

This clonotype was observed many times. The chain joins TRBV6-1 to TRBJ1-1; a possible D gene is TRBD1 (6 bases). The CDR3 sequence is 15 residues long. Germline V gene data show CDR1 as MNHNS and CDR2 as SASEGT. Trimming stripped 2 bases from V and 4 bases from J, with 14 bases between. CDR3 amino acids: CASSENGGRGTEAFF. The CDR3 nucleotides are TGTGCCAGCAGTGAAAATGGGGGGCGAGGCACTGAAGCTTTCTTT.

Many counts were recorded for this clonotype. The rearrangement uses TRBV5-1 and TRBJ1-2; D may be TRBD1 (5 bases). CDR1 SGHRS and CDR2 YFSETQ come from the germline V gene. The CDR3 length is 15 residues. V was clipped by 4 bases and J by 3 bases, with 16 bases between them. For the CDR3, the DNA is TGCGCCAGCAGCCGCGGGGACGGGAAAGACTATGGCTACACCTTC. This translates into CASSRGDGKDYGYTF.

This clonotype appeared many times. This chain joins TRBV12-3 or TRBV12-4 and TRBJ2-6, with unresolved D. Trimming cost V 3 bases and J 0 bases, with 12 bases left between them. This CDR3 has 17 residues. CDR3: CASSFLVGGSGANVLTF. Here the CDR3 DNA reads TGTGCCAGCAGTTTTCTGGTTGGCGGCTCTGGGGCCAACGTCCTGACTTTC.

Comments on this clonotype: Just one base apart from a much larger clone, this may be a read error. This chain joins TRBV12-3 or TRBV12-4 and TRBJ1-1, with D possibly TRBD1 on 6 matching bases. The CDR3 sequence is 15 residues long. DNA for the CDR3: TGTGCCAGCAGTTTAACCCCTACAGGGAACACTGAAGCTCTCTTT. Its translation: CASSLTPTGNTEALF.

This clonotype has a handful of counts. V usage is TRBV20-1 and J usage is TRBJ2-3, with TRBD2 matching 9 bases. The junction had 14 bases not matched to a gene; V was cut back by 2 bases and J by 2 bases. Germline lookup yields CDR1 DFQATT and CDR2 SNEGSKA (reference sequence). There are 18 residues in the CDR3. CDR3 residues: CSARTPMVAGAHTDTQYF. In nucleotides, the CDR3 is TGCAGTGCTAGAACCCCCATGGTAGCGGGAGCCCACACAGATACGCAGTATTTT.

This rearrangement joins TRBV13 to TRBJ2-7; D might be TRBD2 (5 bases). Germline V gene lookup returns CDR1 PRHDT and CDR2 FYEKMQ (reference sequence). V shed 4 bases and J shed 2 bases, with 12 bases lying between them. The CDR3 runs to 14 residues. CDR3 loop: CASSSASGAYEQYF. CDR3 DNA: TGTGCCAGCAGCTCTGCCTCCGGGGCCTACGAGCAGTACTTC.

V gene TRBV2 combines with J gene TRBJ2-1, with 10 positions matching TRBD2. Trimming cost V 7 bases and J 2 bases; bases outside gene matches: 11. Germline lookup yields CDR1 SNHLY and CDR2 FYNNEI. The CDR3 consists of 17 residues. CDR3 bases: TGTGCCAGCACCCGAGGGCTAGCGGGAGATCCCTACAATGAGCAGTTCTTC. Translating gives CASTRGLAGDPYNEQFF.

This clonotype came up a few times. The DNA for the CDR3 is TGTGCCAGCAGCTTGGACCGCGGGAGGGCCATCCATGAGCAGTTCTTC. Translated: CASSLDRGRAIHEQFF. The chain combines TRBV7-9 with TRBJ2-1; 9 bases are shared with TRBD2. Germline lookup yields CDR1 SEHNR and CDR2 FQNEAQ (reference sequence). Trimming cost V 3 bases and J 8 bases; bases outside gene matches: 11. This CDR3 has 16 amino acids.

This clonotype appeared many times. V and J are TRBV20-1 and TRBJ2-3, with 11 nucleotides matching TRBD2. J gave up 5 bases and V 6 bases, and 10 bases lay outside the gene matches. This CDR3 region has 15 residues. Germline CDR1 reads DFQATT; CDR2 reads SNEGSKA (reference sequence). Written as DNA, the CDR3 is TGCAGTGCCGTGACTAGCGGGGACGGTAGAGATACGCAGTATTTT. This translates into CSAVTSGDGRDTQYF.

The chain has TRBV5-1 and TRBJ1-3; D is possibly TRBD1 (5 bases). The CDR3 sequence is 14 residues long. The germline V gene has CDR1 SGHRS and CDR2 YFSETQ. Trimming took 4 bases from V and 1 from J, leaving 9 bases between them. CDR3 nucleotides: TGCGCCAGCAGCCGGGACGTGTCTGGAAACACCATATATTTT. As protein: CASSRDVSGNTIYF.

This clonotype was detected many times. The V call is TRBV2, the J call TRBJ2-7; D gene ambiguous. This CDR3 is 14 amino acids long. Germline CDR1 and CDR2: SNHLY and FYNNEI. Trimming cost V 7 bases and J 3 bases, with 16 bases left between them. In DNA, the CDR3 is TGTGCCAGCACTCCTTCATGGGATAACTACGAGCAGTACTTC. Translation gives CASTPSWDNYEQYF.

The chain recombines TRBV6-2 or TRBV6-3 with TRBJ2-6; TRBD1 might be the D (6 bases). Between the trimmed V and J ends, which lost 8 bases and 10 bases, there was a span of 18 bases. Germline CDR1 reads MNHEY; CDR2 reads SVGEGT. The CDR3 totals 14 residues. In nucleotides, the CDR3 is TGTGCCAGCCTTCACCTCTCAGGGGAAAACGTCCTGACTTTC. Its protein product is CASLHLSGENVLTF.

This clonotype was seen more than once but under ten times. At one boundary the junction diverges from the germline segment, which might be a read error. The chain recombines TRBV19 with TRBJ1-5, with D unclear. Germline loops: CDR1 LNHDA, CDR2 SQIVND (reference sequence). This CDR3 has 16 amino acids. The DNA for the CDR3 is TGTGCCAGTAGTATAGCTCCGGGCGTAAAAAATCAACCCCAGCATTTT. Protein: CASSIAPGVKNQPQHF.

This clonotype was observed at least ten times. This chain joins TRBV11-2 and TRBJ2-7; D may be TRBD2 (7 bases). Germline values: CDR1 SGHAT, CDR2 FQNNGV. CDR3 length: 13 amino acids. V was shortened by 8 bases and J by 5 bases, with 16 bases between the two germline ends. The CDR3 region is CASQGRAIDEQYF. DNA of the CDR3: TGTGCCAGCCAGGGGAGGGCCATCGACGAGCAGTACTTC. Full variable domain (outside the CDR3, taken from reference TRBV11-2 and TRBJ2-7): EAGVAQSPRYKIIEKRQSVAFWCNPISGHATLYWYQQILGQGPKLLIQFQNNGVVDDSQLPKDRFSAERLKGVDSTLKIQPAKLEDSAVYLCASQGRAIDEQYFGPGTRLTVT.